A single sample gave rise to the 24 T cell receptor beta chains below, sequenced in a study of beta chain features in type 1 diabetes. Their antigens are not known. The whole isolated RNA underwent reverse transcription, so sequencing captured expressed TCRB transcripts. Assay: immunoSEQ multiplex PCR; the TCRdb copy retains only in-frame clones and omits some. Of about 370,000 clones in the sample, over 8.5% were seen once. Study results and caveats: In all four CD4+ subsets, TCRB CDR3 length was significantly, moderately reduced in type 1 diabetes.

The sample was central memory CD4+ T cells from blood. Every receptor here comes from a man aged 25 to 40 with type 1 diabetes.

This clone was seen a few times. This likely stems from a read error, as it lies one base from a far larger clone. The rearrangement uses TRBV5-4 and TRBJ2-7, with 8 bases matching TRBD2. The CDR3 extends over 13 amino acids. With 3 bases clipped from V and 2 bases from J, the junction kept 1 base outside the gene matches. Germline CDR1 SGHNT, CDR2 YYREEE (reference sequence). The CDR3 is CASSSGGAYEQYF. As DNA, the CDR3 is TGTGCCAGCAGCTCCGGGGGGGCCTACGAGCAGTACTTC.

The gene calls are TRBV7-2 and TRBJ1-3, with no clear D. The CDR3 is 16 residues long. Germline assignment: CDR1 SGHTA and CDR2 FQGNSA. Trimming stripped 4 bases from V and 2 bases from J, with 15 bases between. The DNA for the CDR3 is TGTGCCAGCAGCTCCGATGAAGCGAGAGCTGGAAACACCATATATTTT. This gives the protein CASSSDEARAGNTIYF. Combining the CDR3 with reference TRBV7-2 and TRBJ1-3 gives the whole variable domain GAGVSQSPSNKVTEKGKDVELRCDPISGHTALYWYRQSLGQGLEFLIYFQGNSAPDKSGLPSDRFSAERTGGSVSTLTIQRTQQEDSAVYLCASSSDEARAGNTIYFGEGSWLTVV.

This clone was seen a few times. J is TRBJ1-2 and V is TRBV9, with 7 bases lining up with TRBD1. V dropped 5 bases and J dropped 2; count of bases not matched to a gene: 3. This CDR3 has 13 residues. Germline CDR1 reads SGDLS; CDR2 reads YYNGEE. CDR3 sequence: CASRRDSNYGYTF. The CDR3 DNA is TGTGCCAGCAGAAGGGACAGCAACTATGGCTACACCTTC.

The chain links TRBV11-2 to TRBJ2-1; 10 bases are shared with TRBD2. In germline, CDR1 is SGHAT, CDR2 FQNNGV. With V trimmed by 5 bases and J by 7 bases, 8 bases remained unmatched. There are 15 residues in the CDR3. CDR3 region: CASSLAAGGPNEQFF. The CDR3 bases are TGTGCCAGCAGCCTCGCAGCGGGAGGGCCAAATGAGCAGTTCTTC. Full variable domain (remainder filled in from reference TRBV11-2 and TRBJ2-1): EAGVAQSPRYKIIEKRQSVAFWCNPISGHATLYWYQQILGQGPKLLIQFQNNGVVDDSQLPKDRFSAERLKGVDSTLKIQPAKLEDSAVYLCASSLAAGGPNEQFFGPGTRLTVL.

The chain joins TRBV2 to TRBJ2-1, with no clear D. Germline CDR1 reads SNHLY; CDR2 reads FYNNEI. The CDR3 sequence is 13 residues long. V lost 4 bases to trimming and J lost 7 bases, with 11 bases between them. The CDR3 region is CASSVGVENEQFF. The CDR3 region has the DNA TGTGCCAGCAGTGTGGGCGTTGAGAATGAGCAGTTCTTC. Full variable domain (rest looked up from reference TRBV2 and TRBJ2-1): EPEVTQTPSHQVTQMGQEVILRCVPISNHLYFYWYRQILGQKVEFLVSFYNNEISEKSEIFDDQFSVERPDGSNFTLKIRSTKLEDSAMYFCASSVGVENEQFFGPGTRLTVL.

V and J are TRBV18 and TRBJ2-7; 8 positions agree with TRBD1. The germline CDR1 and CDR2 sequences are KGHSH and LQKENI. V shed 5 bases, J shed 7 bases, and the junction held 7 bases outside the gene matches. The CDR3 totals 13 residues. The CDR3 nucleotides read TGTGCCAGCTCATATCAGGGGGCGGTGGAGCAGTACTTC. It translates to CASSYQGAVEQYF.

The sample holds a few counts of this clone. The rearrangement uses TRBV29-1 and TRBJ2-1; D might be TRBD2 (7 bases). This CDR3 contains 14 residues. CDR1 is SQVTM, CDR2 ANQGSEA, per germline. The CDR3 DNA reads as TGCACCTGGCGGGAGAGGGGGGGCTACAATGAGCAGTTCTTC. Translating gives CTWRERGGYNEQFF.

This rearrangement joins TRBV25-1 to TRBJ2-5; D unresolved. Germline CDR1 reads MGHDK; CDR2 reads SYGVNS. V lost 2 bases to trimming and J lost 5 bases, with 3 bases between them. The CDR3 runs to 11 residues. CDR3 coding DNA: TGTGCCAGCAGTGAAACGGAGACCCAGTACTTC. Protein product: CASSETETQYF.

This rearrangement joins TRBV10-3 to TRBJ2-1; a weak D match, TRBD2 (6 bases). The V and J ends lost 0 bases and 1 base respectively, with 16 bases between them. Per germline, CDR1 ENHRY and CDR2 SYGVKD. The CDR3 length is 18 residues. As DNA, the CDR3 is TGTGCCATCAGTGAGTCCTTAGGCGGGGAGTGGTCCTACAATGAGCAGTTCTTC. This translates into CAISESLGGEWSYNEQFF.

This clone turned up a few times. The J gene is TRBJ2-5, the V gene TRBV28, with D tentatively TRBD2 (6 bases). The CDR3 runs 13 residues. V was cut by 5 bases and J by 3 bases, with 10 bases left in between. In germline, CDR1 is MDHEN, CDR2 SYDVKM. The CDR3 protein is CASSISGKETQYF. In nucleotides, the CDR3 is TGTGCCAGCAGTATTAGCGGAAAAGAGACCCAGTACTTC.

This clone occurred a few times. At one of its ends the junction is not consistent with the germline gene, which may arise from a read error. J is TRBJ1-4 and V is TRBV4-1; 7 nucleotides line up with TRBD1. CDR1 and CDR2 from the germline V gene are MGHRA and YSYEKL. This CDR3 is 14 amino acids long. CDR3 DNA sequence: TGTGCCAGCAGCAGGGGGTCGAATAATGAAAAACTGTTTTTT. This codes for CASSRGSNNEKLFF.

This chain links TRBV11-2 with TRBJ1-2; D unclear. Germline values: CDR1 SGHAT, CDR2 FQNNGV. Trimming left V 7 bases short and J 8 bases short, with 17 bases between. The CDR3 is made up of 13 amino acids. CDR3 bases: TGTGCCAGCACCGAGGACCGCTCGTGGGGCTACACCTTC. This codes for CASTEDRSWGYTF.

The rearrangement links TRBV27 to TRBJ2-5, with TRBD1 matching 10 bases. Germline V gene sequence: CDR1 MNHEY, CDR2 SMNVEV (reference sequence). The V gene end was trimmed by 6 bases and the J gene end by 5 bases; junction bases not matched to a gene: 3. The CDR3 runs 13 residues. In nucleotides, the CDR3 is TGTGCCAGCAGAGAGACAGGGGGCGAGACCCAGTACTTC. Amino acids: CASRETGGETQYF.

A few counts support this clone. Other DNA variants within this sample encode the same CDR3. J is TRBJ2-7 and V is TRBV5-1; TRBD2 might be the D (5 bases). The CDR3 runs 15 residues. Between the trimmed V and J ends, which lost 4 bases and 0 bases, there was a span of 14 bases. Germline CDR1 SGHRS, CDR2 YFSETQ. CDR3 DNA: TGCGCCAGCAGCGTGACGGGATTGCGCTCCTACGAGCAGTACTTC. It translates to CASSVTGLRSYEQYF.

This sequence joins TRBV7-9 and TRBJ1-4; no clear D. Trimming took 3 bases from V and 8 from J, leaving 7 bases between them. The length of the CDR3 is 12 residues. Per germline, CDR1 SEHNR and CDR2 FQNEAQ (reference sequence). Here the CDR3 reads CASSLRKEKLFF. CDR3 nucleotides: TGTGCCAGCAGCTTGCGAAAAGAAAAACTGTTTTTT.

This clone has more than one count but fewer than ten. V gene TRBV10-3 combines with J gene TRBJ1-1; maybe TRBD1 (6 bases). Germline loops: CDR1 ENHRY, CDR2 SYGVKD. The V gene lost 4 bases and the J gene lost 4 bases, with 10 bases spanning the gap. This CDR3 spans 13 amino acids. Written as DNA, the CDR3 is TGTGCCATCAGTGTAACAGGGTCCACTGAAGCTTTCTTT. Its translation is CAISVTGSTEAFF.

This chain links TRBV11-3 with TRBJ2-1, with D perhaps matching TRBD1 (6 bases). The CDR3 is 14 residues long. CDR1 is SGHNT and CDR2 is YENEEA in the germline V gene. V lost 4 bases and J 1 base, leaving 8 bases between the germline ends. CDR3 nucleotides: TGTGCCAGCAGCTCGCAGGGGTCCTACAATGAGCAGTTCTTC. Its protein product is CASSSQGSYNEQFF.

This clone was seen at least ten times. The V gene is TRBV18, the J gene TRBJ1-3; D is undetermined. Trimming cost V 0 bases and J 8 bases, with 11 bases left between them. Germline CDR1 is KGHSH and CDR2 is LQKENI. The CDR3 has 14 residues. CDR3 sequence: CASSPPSSRDTIYF. The CDR3 DNA follows: TGTGCCAGCTCACCACCATCAAGCCGGGACACCATATATTTT.

The V call is TRBV7-2, the J call TRBJ2-1; possible D gene TRBD1, 6 bases. CDR1 is SGHTA and CDR2 is FQGNSA in the germline V gene. Trimming pared 5 bases from V and 9 bases from J, leaving 17 bases between. CDR3 length equals 14 residues. The CDR3 DNA follows: TGTGCCAGCAGCCCCGACAGGTCCTACGGTGAGCAGTTCTTC. The encoded protein is CASSPDRSYGEQFF.

This clone was observed a handful of times. The chain employs TRBV2 and TRBJ1-3, with D uncertain. The V and J ends lost 8 bases and 4 bases respectively, with 15 bases between them. Germline V lookup: CDR1 SNHLY, CDR2 FYNNEI. This CDR3 is built from 14 residues. The CDR3 coding sequence is TGTGCCAGCGAGGGAGGAGGTATCGGAAACACCATATATTTT. It is translated as CASEGGGIGNTIYF.

This clone was seen a handful of times. The chain employs TRBV4-2 and TRBJ2-1; 15 bases fit TRBD2. The CDR3 is 16 amino acids. Germline lookup yields CDR1 LGHNA and CDR2 YNFKEQ. The V and J ends lost 1 base and 7 bases, in that order; junction bases with no gene match: 2. CDR3 sequence (DNA): TGTGCCAGCAGCCAAGGGACTAGCGGGAGGGGAAATGAGCAGTTCTTC. This gives the protein CASSQGTSGRGNEQFF.

This clone turned up a few times. This chain links TRBV28 with TRBJ1-3, with TRBD1 identical over 7 bases. Germline V gene lookup returns CDR1 MDHEN and CDR2 SYDVKM. Losses at the gene ends were 8 bases for V and 3 bases for J; bases not matched to a gene: 7. The CDR3 extends over 14 amino acids. CDR3 bases: TGTGCCAGCCATCGACAGGGAGTTGGAAACACCATATATTTT. It encodes CASHRQGVGNTIYF.

This clone was seen many times. The genes are TRBV7-9 and TRBJ2-5; D is undetermined. Trimming shortened V by 5 bases and J by 0 bases, and 1 base separated the two germline ends. The CDR3 consists of 11 residues. From germline, CDR1 is SEHNR and CDR2 FQNEAQ (reference sequence). CDR3 DNA sequence: TGTGCCAGCAGCCACCAAGAGACCCAGTACTTC. It specifies CASSHQETQYF.

This clone was seen repeatedly, ten times or more. V and J are TRBV2 and TRBJ2-5; maybe TRBD2 (6 bases). V lost 8 bases to trimming and J lost 3 bases, with 10 bases between them. This CDR3 spans 12 amino acids. Germline V lookup: CDR1 SNHLY, CDR2 FYNNEI. The CDR3 nucleotides read TGTGCCAGCGCGTTAGCGGAAGAGACCCAGTACTTC. Protein sequence: CASALAEETQYF.